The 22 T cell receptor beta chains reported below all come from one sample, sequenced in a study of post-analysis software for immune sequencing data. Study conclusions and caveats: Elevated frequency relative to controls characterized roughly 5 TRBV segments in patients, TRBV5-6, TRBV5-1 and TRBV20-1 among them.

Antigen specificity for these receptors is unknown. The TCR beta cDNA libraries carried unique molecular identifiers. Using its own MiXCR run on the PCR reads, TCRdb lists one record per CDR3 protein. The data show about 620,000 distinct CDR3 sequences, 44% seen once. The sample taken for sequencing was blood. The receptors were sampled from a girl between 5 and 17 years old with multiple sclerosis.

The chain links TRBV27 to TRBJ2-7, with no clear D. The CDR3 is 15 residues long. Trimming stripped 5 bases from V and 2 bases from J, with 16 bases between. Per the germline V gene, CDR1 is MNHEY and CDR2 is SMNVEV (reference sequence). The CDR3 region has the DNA TGTGCCAGCAGTGCCGCAATTGGGATGCCCTACGAGCAGTACTTC. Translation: CASSAAIGMPYEQYF.

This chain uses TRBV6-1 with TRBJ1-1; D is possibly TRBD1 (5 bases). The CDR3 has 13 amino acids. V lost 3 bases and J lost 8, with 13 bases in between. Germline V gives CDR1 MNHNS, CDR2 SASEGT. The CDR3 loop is CASSDGGMTEAFF. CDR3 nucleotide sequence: TGTGCCAGCAGTGATGGGGGAATGACAGAAGCTTTCTTT.

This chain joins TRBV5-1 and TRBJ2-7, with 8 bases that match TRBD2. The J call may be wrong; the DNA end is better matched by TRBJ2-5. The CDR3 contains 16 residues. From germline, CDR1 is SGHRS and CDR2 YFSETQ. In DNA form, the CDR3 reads TGCGCCAGCAGCTTGAGTCCAGCGGGAGTCGGAGAGACCCAGTACTTC. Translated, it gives CASSLSPAGVGETQYF.

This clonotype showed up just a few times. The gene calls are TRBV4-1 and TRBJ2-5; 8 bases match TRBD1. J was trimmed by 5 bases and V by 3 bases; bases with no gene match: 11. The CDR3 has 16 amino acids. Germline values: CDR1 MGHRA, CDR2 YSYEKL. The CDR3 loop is CASSQNAGGFWETQYF. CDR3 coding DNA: TGCGCCAGCAGCCAGAATGCAGGGGGCTTTTGGGAGACCCAGTACTTC.

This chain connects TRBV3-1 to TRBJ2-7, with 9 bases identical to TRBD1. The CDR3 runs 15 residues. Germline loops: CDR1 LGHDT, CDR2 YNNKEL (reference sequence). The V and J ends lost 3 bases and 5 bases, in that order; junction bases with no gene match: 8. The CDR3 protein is CASSHPGTGIHEQYF. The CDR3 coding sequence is TGTGCCAGCAGCCACCCCGGGACAGGGATCCACGAGCAGTACTTC.

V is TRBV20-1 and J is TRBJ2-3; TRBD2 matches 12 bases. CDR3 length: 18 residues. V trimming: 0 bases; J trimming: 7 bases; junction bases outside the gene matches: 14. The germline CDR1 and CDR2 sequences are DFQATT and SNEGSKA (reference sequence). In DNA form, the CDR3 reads TGCAGTGCTAGAGATCTTCCACTAGCGGGAGGTCCGGGGTATACGCAGTATTTT. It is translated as CSARDLPLAGGPGYTQYF.

The CDR3 is CSAGGGLTRDEQFF. The CDR3 DNA follows: TGCAGTGCTGGAGGAGGGTTGACGAGGGATGAGCAGTTCTTC. The rearrangement uses TRBV20-1 and TRBJ2-1; D may be TRBD2 (6 bases). V was cut by 5 bases and J by 8 bases, with 19 bases left in between. Germline-derived CDR1 and CDR2 are DFQATT and SNEGSKA (reference sequence). The CDR3 has 14 amino acids.

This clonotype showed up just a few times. The CDR3 sequence is CSANRGNYEQYF. DNA of the CDR3: TGCAGTGCTAACAGGGGGAACTACGAGCAGTACTTC. The chain joins TRBV20-1 to TRBJ2-7; 8 bases align to TRBD1. J lost 3 bases, V lost 4 bases, and 2 bases had no gene match. The germline CDR1 and CDR2 sequences are DFQATT and SNEGSKA (reference sequence). The length of the CDR3 is 12 residues.

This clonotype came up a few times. Here the CDR3 reads CSVEVVVRQETQYF. The CDR3 DNA is TGCAGCGTTGAAGTGGTTGTCAGACAAGAGACCCAGTACTTC. The V and J genes are TRBV29-1 and TRBJ2-5; no reliable D call. V was pared by 1 base and J by 2 bases, with 11 bases between. The germline CDR1 and CDR2 sequences are SQVTM and ANQGSEA. The CDR3 contains 14 residues.

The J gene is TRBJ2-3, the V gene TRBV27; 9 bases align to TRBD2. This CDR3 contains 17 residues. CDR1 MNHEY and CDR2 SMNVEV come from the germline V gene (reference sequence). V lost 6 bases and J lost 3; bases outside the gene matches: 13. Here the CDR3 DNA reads TGTGCCAGCAGAACCAAAGGTAGCGGGAGAGGTACAGATACGCAGTATTTT. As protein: CASRTKGSGRGTDTQYF.

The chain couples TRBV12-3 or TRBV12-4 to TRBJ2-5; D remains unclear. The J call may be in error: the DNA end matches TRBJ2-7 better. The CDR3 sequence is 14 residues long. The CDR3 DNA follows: TGTGCCAGCAGTTCTGCAAGACCAGGCAACGAGCAGTACTTC. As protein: CASSSARPGNEQYF.

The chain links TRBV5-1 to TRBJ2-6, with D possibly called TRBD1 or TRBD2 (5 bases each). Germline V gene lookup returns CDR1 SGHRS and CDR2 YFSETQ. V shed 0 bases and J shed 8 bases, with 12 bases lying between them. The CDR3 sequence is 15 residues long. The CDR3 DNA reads TGCGCCAGCAGCTTGGCCGGGGCAGGGACCAACGTCCTGACTTTC. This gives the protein CASSLAGAGTNVLTF.

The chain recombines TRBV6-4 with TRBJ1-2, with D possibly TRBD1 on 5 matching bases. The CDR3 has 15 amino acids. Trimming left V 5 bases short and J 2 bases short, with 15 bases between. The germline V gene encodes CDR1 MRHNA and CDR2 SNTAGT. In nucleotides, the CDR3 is TGTGCCAGCAGTCCCCAACGCGGGGCAAACTATGGCTACACCTTC. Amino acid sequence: CASSPQRGANYGYTF.

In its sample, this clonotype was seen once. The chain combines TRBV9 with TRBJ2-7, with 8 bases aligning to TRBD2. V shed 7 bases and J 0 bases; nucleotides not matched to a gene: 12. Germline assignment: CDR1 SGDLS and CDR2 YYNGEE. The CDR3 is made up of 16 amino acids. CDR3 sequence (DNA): TGTGCCAGCTACGACCGGACTAGCCGACACTCCTACGAGCAGTACTTC. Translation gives CASYDRTSRHSYEQYF. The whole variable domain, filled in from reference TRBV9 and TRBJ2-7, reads DSGVTQTPKHLITATGQRVTLRCSPRSGDLSVYWYQQSLDQGLQFLIQYYNGEERAKGNILERFSAQQFPDLHSELNLSSLELGDSALYFCASYDRTSRHSYEQYFGPGTRLTVT.

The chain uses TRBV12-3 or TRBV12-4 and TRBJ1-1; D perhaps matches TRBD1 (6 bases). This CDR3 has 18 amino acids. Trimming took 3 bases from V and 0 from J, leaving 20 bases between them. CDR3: CASSFKNRERGMNTEAFF. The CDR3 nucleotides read TGTGCCAGCAGTTTTAAGAACAGGGAACGTGGAATGAACACTGAAGCTTTCTTT.

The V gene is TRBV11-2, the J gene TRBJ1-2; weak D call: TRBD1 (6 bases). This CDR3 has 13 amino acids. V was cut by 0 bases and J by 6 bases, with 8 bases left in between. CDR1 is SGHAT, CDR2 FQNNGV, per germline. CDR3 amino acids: CASSLDRGDGYTF. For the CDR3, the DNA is TGTGCCAGCAGCTTAGACAGGGGCGATGGCTACACCTTC.

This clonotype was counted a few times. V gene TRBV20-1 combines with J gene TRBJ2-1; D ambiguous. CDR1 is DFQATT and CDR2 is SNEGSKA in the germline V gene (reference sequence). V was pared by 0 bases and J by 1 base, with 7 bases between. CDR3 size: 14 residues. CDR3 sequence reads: CSARDIGSYNEQFF. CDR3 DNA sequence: TGCAGTGCTAGAGATATCGGTTCCTACAATGAGCAGTTCTTC.

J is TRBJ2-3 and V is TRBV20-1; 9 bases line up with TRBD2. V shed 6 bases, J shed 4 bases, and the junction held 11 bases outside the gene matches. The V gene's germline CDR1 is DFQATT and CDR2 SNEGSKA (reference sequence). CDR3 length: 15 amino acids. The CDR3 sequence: CSAPGWRGGADTQYF. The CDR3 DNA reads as TGCAGTGCCCCGGGATGGCGGGGGGGCGCAGATACGCAGTATTTT.

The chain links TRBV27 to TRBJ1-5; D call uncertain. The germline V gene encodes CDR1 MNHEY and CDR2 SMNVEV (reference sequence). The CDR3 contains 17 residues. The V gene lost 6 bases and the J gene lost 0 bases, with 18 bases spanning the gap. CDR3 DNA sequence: TGTGCCAGCAGGAGGACCAATGGCCTCCATAGCAATCAGCCCCAGCATTTT. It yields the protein CASRRTNGLHSNQPQHF.

DNA for the CDR3: TGTGCCAGCAGTCCCTCCTGGGTGGGGAACACAGATACGCAGTATTTT. Residues: CASSPSWVGNTDTQYF. The V call is TRBV28, the J call TRBJ2-3; D uncertain. From germline, CDR1 is MDHEN and CDR2 SYDVKM. The CDR3 extends over 16 amino acids. V gave up 5 bases and J gave up 2 bases, with 17 bases separating them.

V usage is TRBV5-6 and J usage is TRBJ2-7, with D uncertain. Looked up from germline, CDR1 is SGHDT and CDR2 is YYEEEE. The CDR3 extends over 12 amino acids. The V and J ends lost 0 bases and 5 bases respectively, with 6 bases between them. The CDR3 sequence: CASSLAWDEQYF. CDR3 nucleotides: TGTGCCAGCAGCTTGGCCTGGGACGAGCAGTACTTC.

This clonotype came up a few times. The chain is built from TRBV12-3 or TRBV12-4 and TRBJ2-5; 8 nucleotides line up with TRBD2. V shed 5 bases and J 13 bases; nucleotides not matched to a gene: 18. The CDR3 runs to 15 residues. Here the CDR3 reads CASSPGIVGLARRYF. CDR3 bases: TGTGCCAGCAGTCCCGGTATTGTAGGACTAGCTCGCCGGTACTTC.